This T cell receptor beta chain is from a study of CD8 T cells in ankylosing spondylitis. Study-level results: Prior work had noted some motif variants in reactive arthritis blood and synovial fluid. Blood of patients with ankylosing spondylitis appeared to be characterized by a TCR beta motif of several highly homologous variants. Enrichment of disease-linked clones was reportedly significant in matched ankylosing spondylitis synovial fluid.

This clonotype has ten or more counts. What it binds is unknown. Quantitative 5'-RACE was performed with molecular barcodes, and it yielded the TCR beta libraries. TCRdb independently ran MiXCR on the 5' RACE reads; one entry per CDR3 protein. The sample contains about 220,000 distinct CDR3 sequences, around 7.9% of which appear only once. This TCR derives from a male donor with ankylosing spondylitis. Sequencing was done on a sample of blood, either unsorted or a sorted T cell fraction (not recorded which).

The DNA for the CDR3 is TGCAGTGCTTTCGGTGACAGGGGGTTCGGTCAGCCCCAGCATTTT. This sequence encodes CSAFGDRGFGQPQHF. The genes are TRBV20-1 and TRBJ1-5; TRBD1 aligns across 9 bases. In germline, CDR1 is DFQATT, CDR2 SNEGSKA (reference sequence). Trimming removed 5 bases from V and 6 bases from J; junction bases left unmatched: 11. CDR3 size: 15 residues.